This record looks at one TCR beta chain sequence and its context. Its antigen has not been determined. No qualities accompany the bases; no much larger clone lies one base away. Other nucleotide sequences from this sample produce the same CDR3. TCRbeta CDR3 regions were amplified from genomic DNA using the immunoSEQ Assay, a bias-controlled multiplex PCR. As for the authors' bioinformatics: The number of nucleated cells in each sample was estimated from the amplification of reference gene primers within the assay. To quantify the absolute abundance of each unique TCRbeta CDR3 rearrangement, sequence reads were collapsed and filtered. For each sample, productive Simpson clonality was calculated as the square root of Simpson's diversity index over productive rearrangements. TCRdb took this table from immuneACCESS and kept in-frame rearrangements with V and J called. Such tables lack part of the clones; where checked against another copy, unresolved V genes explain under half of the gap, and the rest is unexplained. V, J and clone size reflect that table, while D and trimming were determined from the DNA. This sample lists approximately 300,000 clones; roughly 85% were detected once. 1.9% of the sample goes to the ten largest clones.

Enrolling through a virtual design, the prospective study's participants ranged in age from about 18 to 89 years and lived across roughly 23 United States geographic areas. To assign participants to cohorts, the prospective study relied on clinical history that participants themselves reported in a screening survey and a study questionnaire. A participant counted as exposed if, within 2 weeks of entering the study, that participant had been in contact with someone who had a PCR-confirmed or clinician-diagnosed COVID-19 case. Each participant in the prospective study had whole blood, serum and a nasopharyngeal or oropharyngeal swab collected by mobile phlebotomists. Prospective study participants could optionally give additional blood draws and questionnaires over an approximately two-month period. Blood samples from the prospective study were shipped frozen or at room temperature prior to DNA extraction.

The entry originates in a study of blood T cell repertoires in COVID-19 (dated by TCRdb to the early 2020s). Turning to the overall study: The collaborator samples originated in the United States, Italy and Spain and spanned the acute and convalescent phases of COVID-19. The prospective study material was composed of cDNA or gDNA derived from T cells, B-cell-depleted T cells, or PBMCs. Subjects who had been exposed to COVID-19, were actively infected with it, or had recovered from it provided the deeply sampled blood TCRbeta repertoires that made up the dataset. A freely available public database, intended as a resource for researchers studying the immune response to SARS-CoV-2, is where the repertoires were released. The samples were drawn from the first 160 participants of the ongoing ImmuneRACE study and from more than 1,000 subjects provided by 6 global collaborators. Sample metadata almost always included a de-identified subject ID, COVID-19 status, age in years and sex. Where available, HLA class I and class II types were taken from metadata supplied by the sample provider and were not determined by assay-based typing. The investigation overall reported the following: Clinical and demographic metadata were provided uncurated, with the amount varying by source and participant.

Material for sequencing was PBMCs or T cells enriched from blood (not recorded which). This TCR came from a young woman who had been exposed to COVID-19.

The DNA sequence is as follows: TGTGCCAGCAGTTTCCAGGGTGACACTGAAGCTTTCTTT. This yields the protein CASSFQGDTEAFF. The chain joins TRBV28 to TRBJ1-1; D gene: possibly TRBD1, on 5 matching bases. V drops 3 bases and J drops 3 bases, leaving 8 bases in between. The germline V gene specifies MDHEN as CDR1 and SYDVKM as CDR2. There are 13 amino acids in the CDR3, from cysteine to phenylalanine inclusive. Only the CDR3 portion is preserved as DNA: 39 bases, with reading frame beginning at the first base.